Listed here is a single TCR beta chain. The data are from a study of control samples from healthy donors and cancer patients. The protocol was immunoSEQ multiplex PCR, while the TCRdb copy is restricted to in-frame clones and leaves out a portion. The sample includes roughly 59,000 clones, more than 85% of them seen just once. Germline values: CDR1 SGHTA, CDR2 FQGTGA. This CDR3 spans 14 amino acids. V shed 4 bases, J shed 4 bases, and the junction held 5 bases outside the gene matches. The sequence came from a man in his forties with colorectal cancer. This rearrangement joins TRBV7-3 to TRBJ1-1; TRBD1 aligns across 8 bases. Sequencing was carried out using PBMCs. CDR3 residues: CASSSTGVGTEAFF. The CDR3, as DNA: TGTGCCAGCAGCTCGACAGGGGTGGGCACTGAAGCTTTCTTT.